Shown below are 11 T cell receptor beta chains from a single sample sequenced in a study of liver allograft versus peripheral blood T cells. Study context: Intrahepatic T cell receptor repertoires from transplanted livers were compared against repertoires in recipients' peripheral blood.

TCRdb re-called the reads with MiXCR, one entry per CDR3 protein. The sample lists about 14,000 distinct CDR3 sequences; approximately 20% were seen once. These receptors all stem from a human patient who had a liver transplant. Some T cells could come from the graft donor.

Many counts were recorded for this clonotype. The V and J genes are TRBV6-1 and TRBJ2-7; 7 bases align to TRBD1. The CDR3 is made up of 14 amino acids. The J segment lost 2 bases and the V segment lost 6 bases, leaving 7 bases of the junction unmatched. Per the germline V gene, CDR1 is MNHNS and CDR2 is SASEGT. The CDR3 here is CASRPSGQTYEQYF. The CDR3 nucleotides read TGTGCCAGCAGGCCTTCGGGACAGACCTACGAGCAGTACTTC.

The rearrangement uses TRBV6-5 and TRBJ2-7; D is perhaps TRBD2 (7 bases). The CDR3 sequence is 16 residues long. V lost 6 bases, J lost 6 bases, and 24 bases lay in between. Germline V lookup: CDR1 MNHEY, CDR2 SVGAGI. The CDR3 DNA reads as TGTGCCAGCAGAGTTAATGGGGGGGCCGGGGTACGCGAGCAGTACTTC. Amino acid sequence: CASRVNGGAGVREQYF.

This clonotype was picked up many times. The chain is built from TRBV6-5 and TRBJ1-2, with TRBD1 matching 8 bases. The CDR3 runs 16 residues. Losses at the gene ends were 2 bases for V and 0 bases for J; bases not matched to a gene: 5. Germline lookup yields CDR1 MNHEY and CDR2 SVGAGI. CDR3 residues: CASSYERDRTNYGYTF. The CDR3 DNA is TGTGCCAGCAGTTACGAAAGGGACAGGACTAACTATGGCTACACCTTC.

The V gene is TRBV20-1, the J gene TRBJ1-1; TRBD1 might be the D (5 bases). The CDR3 contains 14 residues. CDR1 is DFQATT, CDR2 SNEGSKA, per germline (reference sequence). V lost 3 bases and J lost 1, with 12 bases in between. In DNA, the CDR3 is TGCAGTGCTAGCCCTCAGGGTTGGAACACTGAAGCTTTCTTT. Its protein is CSASPQGWNTEAFF.

The chain has TRBV10-3 and TRBJ1-2; 7 bases map to TRBD1. V was clipped by 0 bases and J by 6 bases; unmatched bases: 13. The CDR3 contains 17 residues. Per germline, CDR1 ENHRY and CDR2 SYGVKD. The CDR3 sequence: CAISESSLDRVRDGYTF. CDR3 bases: TGTGCCATCAGTGAGTCTTCCCTTGACAGGGTGCGGGATGGCTACACCTTC.

This clonotype showed up just a few times. The chain has TRBV5-4 and TRBJ1-2; TRBD1 might be the D (5 bases). Looked up from germline, CDR1 is SGHNT and CDR2 is YYREEE (reference sequence). V gave up 4 bases and J gave up 6 bases, with 10 bases separating them. The CDR3 contains 12 residues. Here the CDR3 DNA reads TGTGCCAGCAGCCGCCCAGGGAATGGCTACACCTTC. Translation gives CASSRPGNGYTF.

This chain connects TRBV2 to TRBJ1-4; TRBD1 matches at 12 bases. CDR1 and CDR2 (germline): SNHLY, FYNNEI. Trimming cost V 4 bases and J 2 bases; bases outside gene matches: 5. The length of the CDR3 is 17 residues. The CDR3 sequence is CASSAGQGASTNEKLFF. CDR3 bases: TGTGCCAGCAGTGCGGGACAGGGGGCCTCTACTAATGAAAAACTGTTTTTT.

This clonotype was detected ten times or more. The chain recombines TRBV18 with TRBJ2-7; 10 bases align to TRBD1. After removal of 6 bases from V and 2 bases from J, the junction contained 7 bases not matched to a gene. CDR1 KGHSH and CDR2 LQKENI come from the germline V gene. This CDR3 is 15 amino acids long. The CDR3 region is CASSQYDRGPYEQYF. The CDR3 DNA follows: TGTGCCAGCTCTCAATATGACAGGGGGCCCTACGAGCAGTACTTC.

With respect to this clonotype: This may be a read error, as it is one base from a much larger clone. The chain joins TRBV18 to TRBJ1-3, with D unclear. The germline V gene has CDR1 KGHSH and CDR2 LQKENI. The CDR3 contains 16 residues. The CDR3: CVSSPSGLNSGNTIYF. The CDR3 nucleotides read TGTGTCAGCTCACCTTCGGGTCTTAACTCTGGAAACACCATATATTTT. The variable domain in full, completed from reference TRBV18 and TRBJ1-3, reads NAGVMQNPRHLVRRRGQEARLRCSPMKGHSHVYWYRQLPEEGLKFMVYLQKENIIDESGMPKERFSAEFPKEGPSILRIQQVVRGDSAAYFCVSSPSGLNSGNTIYFGEGSWLTVV.

This clonotype was counted a few times. CDR3 region: CASSSLGQGSYEQYF. In DNA form, the CDR3 reads TGTGCCAGCAGTTCTCTAGGACAGGGGTCCTACGAGCAGTACTTC. V gene TRBV6-5 combines with J gene TRBJ2-7; TRBD1 matches at 9 bases. Trimming removed 4 bases from V and 1 base from J; junction bases left unmatched: 5. The CDR3 length is 15 residues. CDR1 and CDR2 (germline): MNHEY, SVGAGI.

For this clonotype: This may come from a read error, since a much larger clone is one base off. As DNA, the CDR3 is TGTGCCAGCTCACCTAGTGCCCGGACAGGGTCCTACGAGCAGTACTTC. It yields the protein CASSPSARTGSYEQYF. The chain links TRBV18 to TRBJ2-7; 8 nucleotides line up with TRBD1. Germline V gives CDR1 KGHSH, CDR2 LQKENI. V lost 3 bases, J lost 1 base, and 8 bases stayed unmatched. This CDR3 is 16 amino acids long.